This T cell receptor (beta chain) was retrieved from a study of Ad26.COV2.S vaccination and SARS-CoV-2 variants. General study results and limits: Breadth measured for non-spike TCRs was similar across vaccine and placebo recipients.

This clone was observed once. As yet, its antigen is unknown. The treatment: 15 to 20 received Ad26.COV2.S at low or high dose, single or two shots; about 5 received placebo; per-sample allocation not given. Sampling was done on day 63 after the first vaccine or placebo injection. Libraries were prepared by immunoSEQ multiplex PCR; TCRdb keeps only in-frame clonotypes and omits some of them. There are around 320,000 clones in the sample; 86% occur only once, and around 2% lies in the top ten. This TCR derives from a person aged 18-60 years who received the Ad26.COV2.S COVID-19 vaccine or a placebo. The specimen comprised peripheral blood, sampled in a trial of Ad26.COV2.S vaccine versus placebo.

Here the CDR3 reads CASSWGQETQYF. The CDR3 DNA follows: TGTGCCAGCAGTTGGGGGCAAGAGACCCAGTACTTC. The rearrangement links TRBV12-3 or TRBV12-4 to TRBJ2-5; D possibly uses TRBD1 or TRBD2 (5 bases each). The CDR3 is 12 residues long. Trimming stripped 4 bases from V and 2 bases from J, with 5 bases between.